The 29 T cell receptor beta chains presented below share a single source sample, sequenced in a study of blood T cell repertoires in COVID-19. Assay: immunoSEQ multiplex PCR; the TCRdb copy retains only in-frame clones and omits some. The table lists about 300,000 clones, just under 90% of them singletons. The sample was PBMCs or T cells enriched from blood (not recorded which). The receptors shown here come from a woman between 50 and 59 years old who had been exposed to COVID-19.

This chain links TRBV3-1 (or the pseudogene TRBV3-2) with TRBJ1-2; D gene uncertain. Trimming left V 1 base short and J 7 bases short, with 13 bases between. Germline V gene sequence: CDR1 LGHDT, CDR2 YNNKEL (reference sequence). The CDR3 length is 14 residues. The CDR3 DNA reads as TGTGCCAGCAGCCAAGGCAGGCGGGCCTTTGGCTACACCTTC. This translates into CASSQGRRAFGYTF.

The rearrangement links TRBV5-4 to TRBJ1-2; TRBD1 agrees at 7 bases. The germline V gene encodes CDR1 SGHNT and CDR2 YYREEE (reference sequence). The CDR3 consists of 15 residues. Trimming at V came to 4 bases and at J to 2 bases, leaving 8 bases not matched to a gene. The CDR3 protein is CASSHGQEKNYGYTF. The CDR3 nucleotides are TGTGCCAGCAGCCACGGACAGGAGAAAAACTATGGCTACACCTTC. Using reference TRBV5-4 and TRBJ1-2 for the parts outside the CDR3, the full variable domain is ETGVTQSPTHLIKTRGQQVTLRCSSQSGHNTVSWYQQALGQGPQFIFQYYREEENGRGNFPPRFSGLQFPNYSSELNVNALELDDSALYLCASSHGQEKNYGYTFGSGTRLTVV.

The chain links TRBV2 to TRBJ1-2; TRBD1 matches 7 bases. Germline assignment: CDR1 SNHLY and CDR2 FYNNEI. V lost 10 bases and J lost 2; bases outside the gene matches: 4. There are 12 residues in the CDR3. The CDR3 DNA follows: TGTGCCACTGCGGACAGGAACTATGGCTACACCTTC. It codes for CATADRNYGYTF.

This chain uses TRBV11-2 with TRBJ1-6; the match to TRBD1 covers 9 bases. The germline V gene has CDR1 SGHAT and CDR2 FQNNGV. The CDR3 totals 16 residues. V lost 1 base and J lost 14; bases outside the gene matches: 12. The DNA of the CDR3 is TGTGCCAGCAGCTTAGGGGGGACAGGGAATCTTTTGGCCCTCCACTTT. The encoded protein is CASSLGGTGNLLALHF.

The chain carries TRBV3-1 (or the pseudogene TRBV3-2) and TRBJ2-1; 7 bases align to TRBD2. Trimming at V came to 6 bases and at J to 7 bases, leaving 12 bases not matched to a gene. There are 15 residues in the CDR3. Germline CDR1 and CDR2: LGHDT and YNNKEL (reference sequence). Written as DNA, the CDR3 is TGTGCCAGCAGGCCTAGACTAGCTAGTGCGAATGAGCAGTTCTTC. Protein product: CASRPRLASANEQFF.

V gene TRBV30 combines with J gene TRBJ1-5; 8 bases align to TRBD1. Germline lookup yields CDR1 GTSNPN and CDR2 SVGIG (reference sequence). This CDR3 has 12 amino acids. The J segment lost 9 bases and the V segment lost 4 bases, leaving 5 bases of the junction unmatched. The CDR3 here is CAWTDRVGPQHF. The CDR3 region has the DNA TGTGCCTGGACGGACAGGGTGGGGCCCCAGCATTTT.

The gene calls are TRBV5-4 and TRBJ2-4; tentatively, D is TRBD2 (6 bases). Germline CDR1 is SGHNT and CDR2 is YYREEE (reference sequence). V was pared by 4 bases and J by 0 bases, with 11 bases between. This CDR3 has 15 amino acids. The DNA of the CDR3 is TGTGCCAGCAGCCCTCCGGGACTAGCCAAAAACATTCAGTACTTC. Residues: CASSPPGLAKNIQYF. Full variable domain (remainder filled in from reference TRBV5-4 and TRBJ2-4): ETGVTQSPTHLIKTRGQQVTLRCSSQSGHNTVSWYQQALGQGPQFIFQYYREEENGRGNFPPRFSGLQFPNYSSELNVNALELDDSALYLCASSPPGLAKNIQYFGAGTRLSVL.

This sequence joins TRBV28 and TRBJ2-5; D is perhaps TRBD1 (5 bases). The CDR3 is 15 residues long. The germline V and J ends were trimmed by 10 bases and 4 bases, with 22 bases remaining between them. Germline CDR1 is MDHEN and CDR2 is SYDVKM. The CDR3 DNA reads TGTGCCACTCACTGGGCAGGGAAGTCCGGAGAGACCCAGTACTTC. The encoded protein is CATHWAGKSGETQYF.

V gene TRBV2 combines with J gene TRBJ2-1; 9 bases line up with TRBD1. The CDR3 loop spans 14 amino acids. Germline V gene sequence: CDR1 SNHLY, CDR2 FYNNEI. Trimming cost V 6 bases and J 6 bases; bases outside gene matches: 6. CDR3 region: CASRGDRASNEQFF. CDR3 DNA sequence: TGTGCCAGCAGAGGGGACAGGGCGTCCAATGAGCAGTTCTTC.

This chain links TRBV9 with TRBJ2-3; 14 nucleotides align to TRBD2. Germline values: CDR1 SGDLS, CDR2 YYNGEE. This CDR3 is 16 amino acids long. Trimming removed 2 bases from V and 4 bases from J; junction bases left unmatched: 3. DNA of the CDR3: TGTGCCAGCAGCGTGGGGACTAGCGGGGGATCAGATACGCAGTATTTT. Translating gives CASSVGTSGGSDTQYF.

The chain couples TRBV27 to TRBJ2-4; D perhaps matches TRBD2 (5 bases). The CDR3 has 16 amino acids. The V end lost 5 bases, the J end lost 1 base, and 15 bases lay between the germline ends. Germline-derived CDR1 and CDR2 are MNHEY and SMNVEV (reference sequence). The CDR3 DNA is TGTGCCAGCAGTCCCGGGAATTTGGTGGCCAAAAACATTCAGTACTTC. It is translated as CASSPGNLVAKNIQYF.

Written as DNA, the CDR3 is TGTGCCAGCAGTTTCCGGCGGGGAGGAACCGGGGAGCTGTTTTTT. This sequence encodes CASSFRRGGTGELFF. The V and J genes are TRBV27 and TRBJ2-2, with TRBD2 as a possible D gene (6 bases). The CDR3 length is 15 residues. Trimming removed 3 bases from V and 5 bases from J, with 13 bases in between. CDR1 is MNHEY, CDR2 SMNVEV, per germline (reference sequence).

The J gene is TRBJ2-3, the V gene TRBV28, with D possibly matching TRBD1 (5 bases). The germline CDR1 and CDR2 sequences are MDHEN and SYDVKM. V gave up 4 bases and J gave up 0 bases, with 14 bases separating them. The CDR3 consists of 16 residues. Here the CDR3 DNA reads TGTGCCAGCAGTTCCGTCAAAGGGGTTAGCACAGATACGCAGTATTTT. Translating it yields CASSSVKGVSTDTQYF.

The chain recombines TRBV19 with TRBJ1-4; D gene unclear. V lost 8 bases, J lost 8 bases, and 18 bases lay in between. Germline V CDR1 and CDR2: LNHDA, SQIVND (reference sequence). This CDR3 has 14 amino acids. The CDR3 DNA is TGTGCCAGTTCCCCCCGGAGACCTACCGAAAAACTGTTTTTT. Its protein is CASSPRRPTEKLFF.

This CDR3 reads CASSLPGGLFAGEQFF. The CDR3 bases are TGCGCCAGCAGCCTACCCGGGGGACTCTTCGCAGGGGAGCAGTTCTTC. This chain links TRBV4-1 with TRBJ2-1; D is perhaps TRBD2 (6 bases). Trimming shortened V by 4 bases and J by 10 bases, and 23 bases separated the two germline ends. CDR3 length: 16 residues. CDR1 is MGHRA, CDR2 YSYEKL, per germline.

This clone was detected only a few times. The gene calls are TRBV27 and TRBJ1-2; D is perhaps TRBD1 (6 bases). The CDR3 has 13 residues. The V end lost 5 bases, the J end lost 8 bases, and 15 bases lay between the germline ends. CDR1 and CDR2 (germline): MNHEY, SMNVEV (reference sequence). CDR3 amino acids: CASSNPGGRGYTF. The CDR3 region has the DNA TGTGCCAGCAGTAACCCGGGGGGCCGAGGCTACACCTTC.

V gene TRBV7-8 combines with J gene TRBJ2-1; D not resolved. Germline V gene sequence: CDR1 SGHVS, CDR2 FQNEAQ. V lost 5 bases, J lost 9 bases, and 8 bases lay in between. The CDR3 loop spans 11 amino acids. DNA of the CDR3: TGTGCCAGCAGCCCAGTTTCTGAGCAGTTCTTC. It yields the protein CASSPVSEQFF.

The chain employs TRBV28 and TRBJ2-2; TRBD2 matches 11 bases. This CDR3 spans 18 amino acids. J lost 0 bases, V lost 1 base, and 4 bases had no gene match. Germline loops: CDR1 MDHEN, CDR2 SYDVKM. CDR3 in DNA: TGTGCCAGCAGTTTATATTCTAGCGGGGGGACGAACACCGGGGAGCTGTTTTTT. It yields the protein CASSLYSSGGTNTGELFF.

The V and J genes are TRBV27 and TRBJ1-1; no firm D call. Per germline, CDR1 MNHEY and CDR2 SMNVEV (reference sequence). CDR3 length: 14 amino acids. With 0 bases removed from V and 9 bases from J, the gap between germline ends came to 14 bases. The CDR3 DNA reads as TGTGCCAGCAGTTTATCGGCCTCCCCGGGGAAAGCTTTCTTT. Residues: CASSLSASPGKAFF.

The chain joins TRBV5-1 to TRBJ2-7; D may be TRBD2 (6 bases). Deletions cut 1 base from V and 3 bases from J, with 14 bases between. Germline-derived CDR1 and CDR2 are SGHRS and YFSETQ. CDR3 length equals 15 residues. CDR3 nucleotides: TGCGCCAGCAGCTTGTTAGGGAGGCCAGACTACGAGCAGTACTTC. The encoded protein is CASSLLGRPDYEQYF. The variable domain in full, completed from reference TRBV5-1 and TRBJ2-7, reads KAGVTQTPRYLIKTRGQQVTLSCSPISGHRSVSWYQQTPGQGLQFLFEYFSETQRNKGNFPGRFSGRQFSNSRSEMNVSTLELGDSALYLCASSLLGRPDYEQYFGPGTRLTVT.

This chain uses TRBV28 with TRBJ2-5, with 7 positions matching TRBD1. There are 17 residues in the CDR3. V lost 6 bases and J lost 1; bases outside the gene matches: 14. Germline assignment: CDR1 MDHEN and CDR2 SYDVKM. The CDR3 region is CASSPRQRQGAQETQYF. The DNA of the CDR3 is TGTGCCAGCAGCCCACGCCAAAGACAGGGCGCCCAAGAGACCCAGTACTTC.

The V and J genes are TRBV6-1 and TRBJ1-2; D gene unclear. In germline, CDR1 is MNHNS, CDR2 SASEGT. V gave up 2 bases and J gave up 0 bases, with 4 bases separating them. The length of the CDR3 is 13 residues. The CDR3 DNA follows: TGTGCCAGCAGTGAACATCCTAACTATGGCTACACCTTC. Its protein product is CASSEHPNYGYTF.

This clone was seen just once. The chain uses TRBV7-9 and TRBJ1-2; 8 bases match TRBD1. Trimming took 1 base from V and 6 from J; bases not matched to a gene: 10. The CDR3 totals 16 residues. CDR1 is SEHNR, CDR2 FQNEAQ, per germline (reference sequence). CDR3 protein: CASSLVGGQGANGYTF. The CDR3 region has the DNA TGTGCCAGCAGCTTAGTTGGAGGCCAGGGGGCAAATGGCTACACCTTC.

The chain couples TRBV23-1 to TRBJ1-6; D possibly corresponds to TRBD1 (5 bases). TRBV23-1 is identified as an open reading frame with a role that is uncertain. Trimming stripped 8 bases from V and 9 bases from J, with 23 bases between. The CDR3 has 16 amino acids. CDR3 bases: TGCGCCAGCCTCCTGCGATTGGGAAGGGGCGGTTCACCCCTCCACTTT. Residues: CASLLRLGRGGSPLHF.

A single count supports this clone. V gene TRBV30 combines with J gene TRBJ1-2; 9 positions agree with TRBD1. This CDR3 contains 14 residues. CDR1 is GTSNPN, CDR2 SVGIG, per germline (reference sequence). With 1 base clipped from V and 10 bases from J, the junction kept 10 bases outside the gene matches. This CDR3 is CAWSAGTGSLLYTF. The DNA for the CDR3 is TGTGCCTGGAGTGCTGGGACAGGGTCCCTACTCTACACCTTC.

The rearrangement links TRBV19 to TRBJ2-4, with D perhaps matching TRBD1 (7 bases). Trimming took 1 base from V and 6 from J, leaving 13 bases between them. Germline CDR1 is LNHDA and CDR2 is SQIVND (reference sequence). The CDR3 is 15 amino acids. The DNA of the CDR3 is TGTGCCAGTAGTATAGTAGGAGGGGGCGCAAACATTCAGTACTTC. Its translation: CASSIVGGGANIQYF.

The table lists this clone with a few counts. The chain employs TRBV10-3 and TRBJ2-3; D might be TRBD2 (5 bases). Between the trimmed V and J ends, which lost 6 bases and 6 bases, there was a span of 16 bases. CDR3 length equals 14 residues. Germline-derived CDR1 and CDR2 are ENHRY and SYGVKD. This chain's CDR3 is CAISKRSGMDTQYF. CDR3 coding DNA: TGTGCCATCAGCAAGAGGTCCGGGATGGATACGCAGTATTTT.

CDR3 in amino acids: CASSLDAGYSPLHF. The CDR3, as DNA: TGCGCCAGCAGCTTGGACGCGGGGTATTCACCCCTCCACTTT. The chain uses TRBV5-1 and TRBJ1-6, with D hard to call. This CDR3 comprises 14 residues. Trimming removed 0 bases at V and 8 bases at J, with 9 bases between. Germline V gives CDR1 SGHRS, CDR2 YFSETQ.

The chain employs TRBV7-2 and TRBJ2-7; 11 bases map to TRBD2. V dropped 4 bases and J dropped 0; count of bases not matched to a gene: 5. This CDR3 contains 16 residues. Germline V lookup: CDR1 SGHTA, CDR2 FQGNSA. Here the CDR3 reads CASSSTSGVSSYEQYF. The CDR3 DNA reads TGTGCCAGCAGCTCGACTAGCGGGGTAAGCTCCTACGAGCAGTACTTC.